The next 12 T cell receptor beta chains were all read from a single sample in a study of shared clonotypes between healthy human individuals. Profiled with immunoSEQ multiplex PCR; TCRdb holds only in-frame clones, not every one. The repertoire holds 2 million to 2.5 million clones, with roughly 94% as singletons. Material: naive CD4+ T cells sorted from blood. Subset indicated: CD45RA+ positively selected. The source of these receptors is a man younger than 30 in good health.

The genes are TRBV10-3 and TRBJ2-1, with 8 bases aligning to TRBD2. V lost 2 bases to trimming and J lost 3 bases; unmatched junction nucleotides: 9. Per the germline V gene, CDR1 is ENHRY and CDR2 is SYGVKD. This CDR3 is built from 17 residues. The CDR3 DNA sequence: TGTGCCATCAGTGAGGGGCTTACGGGAGGGGGCTACAATGAGCAGTTCTTC. Encoded protein: CAISEGLTGGGYNEQFF.

The rearrangement uses TRBV11-3 and TRBJ2-2; TRBD1 might be the D (6 bases). With 4 bases removed from V and 4 bases from J, the gap between germline ends came to 16 bases. CDR3 size: 16 residues. Germline CDR1 is SGHNT and CDR2 is YENEEA. The CDR3 protein is CASSSTGWGRTGELFF. The CDR3 bases are TGTGCCAGCAGCTCCACAGGGTGGGGGCGCACCGGGGAGCTGTTTTTT.

The rearrangement uses TRBV5-1 and TRBJ2-5, with TRBD2 as a possible D gene (5 bases). This CDR3 has 14 residues. V was clipped by 4 bases and J by 4 bases, with 14 bases between them. The V gene's germline CDR1 is SGHRS and CDR2 YFSETQ. CDR3 DNA sequence: TGCGCCAGCAGCCCGGATCGGGAACGAGAGACCCAGTACTTC. Amino acids: CASSPDRERETQYF. The full variable domain, with the rest looked up from reference TRBV5-1 and TRBJ2-5, is KAGVTQTPRYLIKTRGQQVTLSCSPISGHRSVSWYQQTPGQGLQFLFEYFSETQRNKGNFPGRFSGRQFSNSRSEMNVSTLELGDSALYLCASSPDRERETQYFGPGTRLLVL.

This chain uses TRBV2 with TRBJ1-3, with D perhaps matching TRBD1 (5 bases). Germline CDR1 reads SNHLY; CDR2 reads FYNNEI. V dropped 3 bases and J dropped 3 bases, with 12 bases sitting between them. The CDR3 consists of 15 residues. The CDR3 DNA is TGTGCCAGCAGTGATCAGGGCGCGATTGGAAACACCATATATTTT. It specifies CASSDQGAIGNTIYF.

V is TRBV11-2 and J is TRBJ2-7, with a possible D match to TRBD2 (6 bases). This CDR3 region has 13 residues. The germline CDR1 and CDR2 sequences are SGHAT and FQNNGV. V dropped 5 bases and J dropped 0 bases, with 8 bases sitting between them. The CDR3 reads CASSGGLSYEQYF. CDR3 in DNA: TGTGCCAGCAGCGGGGGACTCTCCTACGAGCAGTACTTC.

The chain couples TRBV7-2 to TRBJ1-1; a weak D match, TRBD1 (6 bases). This CDR3 is 15 amino acids long. Germline V gene data show CDR1 as SGHTA and CDR2 as FQGNSA. The ends were cut back, 4 bases at V and 1 base at J, with 13 bases in the middle. Here the CDR3 DNA reads TGTGCCAGCAGCTCCTATGGACAGAAGAACACTGAAGCTTTCTTT. Its protein product is CASSSYGQKNTEAFF.

J is TRBJ1-1 and V is TRBV15; 8 positions agree with TRBD1. The germline V gene encodes CDR1 LNHNV and CDR2 YYDKDF (reference sequence). Trimming at V came to 0 bases and at J to 4 bases, leaving 4 bases not matched to a gene. The CDR3 length is 15 residues. The CDR3 loop is CATSRDRQGATEAFF. In nucleotides, the CDR3 is TGTGCCACCAGCAGAGATCGTCAGGGGGCCACTGAAGCTTTCTTT.

The CDR3 loop is CASVSANSYEQYF. CDR3 sequence (DNA): TGTGCCAGCGTGAGCGCCAACTCCTACGAGCAGTACTTC. The V gene is TRBV7-2, the J gene TRBJ2-7; no definite D call. With 8 bases removed from V and 0 bases from J, the gap between germline ends came to 11 bases. This CDR3 is 13 amino acids long. CDR1 and CDR2 from the germline V gene are SGHTA and FQGNSA.

This clone came up once. The chain has TRBV5-4 and TRBJ1-1, with 11 bases matching TRBD1. Germline V lookup: CDR1 SGHNT, CDR2 YYREEE (reference sequence). The CDR3 contains 16 residues. V lost 5 bases, J lost 3 bases, and 9 bases stayed unmatched. The CDR3 nucleotides are TGTGCCAGCAGTCGAGGACAGGGGGCGCGGGACACTGAAGCTTTCTTT. It specifies CASSRGQGARDTEAFF.

V usage is TRBV6-5 and J usage is TRBJ2-7; 7 bases are shared with TRBD1. The V gene end was trimmed by 5 bases and the J gene end by 6 bases; junction bases not matched to a gene: 10. Germline V gene lookup returns CDR1 MNHEY and CDR2 SVGAGI. This CDR3 region has 14 residues. As DNA, the CDR3 is TGTGCCAGCAGTACAGACAGGGAAGGGTTCGAGCAGTACTTC. Translating gives CASSTDREGFEQYF.

The chain joins TRBV30 to TRBJ2-5; perhaps D is TRBD1 or TRBD2 (5 bases each). This CDR3 has 15 residues. Germline values: CDR1 GTSNPN, CDR2 SVGIG (reference sequence). V was cut by 2 bases and J by 5 bases, with 18 bases left in between. The CDR3 DNA is TGTGCCTGGAGTACCCGTGGGGGAGTCTGGGAGACCCAGTACTTC. Protein product: CAWSTRGGVWETQYF. Combining the CDR3 with reference TRBV30 and TRBJ2-5 gives the whole variable domain SQTIHQWPATLVQPVGSPLSLECTVEGTSNPNLYWYRQAAGRGLQLLFYSVGIGQISSEVPQNLSASRPQDRQFILSSKKLLLSDSGFYLCAWSTRGGVWETQYFGPGTRLLVL.

The V gene is TRBV6-5, the J gene TRBJ1-2, with D unresolved. The CDR3 is 13 residues long. Germline values: CDR1 MNHEY, CDR2 SVGAGI. V lost 0 bases to trimming and J lost 8 bases, with 10 bases between them. The CDR3 DNA reads TGTGCCAGCAGTTACTCGGCGGAAGCCGGCTACACCTTC. This sequence encodes CASSYSAEAGYTF.